This paragraph reports one T cell receptor (beta chain). Repertoires were generated with immunoSEQ multiplex PCR, while TCRdb's copy carries only in-frame clones and drops some. This repertoire shows roughly 140,000 clones, 85% to 90% found once; its top ten account for about 3.5%. V gave up 2 bases and J gave up 7 bases; unmatched junction bases: 8. The CDR3 is 16 residues long. Germline V CDR1 and CDR2: SGHTA, FQGTGA. This record comes from a study of cytomegalovirus exposure and HLA in healthy donors. Sequencing used PBMCs. This clonotype was obtained from a woman aged 18 to 35 in good health and CMV-seropositive. V gene TRBV7-3 combines with J gene TRBJ2-2; 9 bases agree with TRBD1. CDR3: CASSLGAQGASGELFF. Here the CDR3 DNA reads TGTGCCAGCAGCTTAGGGGCACAGGGGGCTAGCGGGGAGCTGTTTTTT.